What follows are 24 T cell receptor beta chains derived from one specimen sequenced in a study of response to subunit inactivated influenza vaccine. TCRdb independently ran MiXCR on the RT-PCR reads; one entry per CDR3 protein. The sample lists hundreds of thousands of distinct CDR3 sequences; around 13% were seen once. The sequences come from PBMCs from blood, collected approximately 15 days before vaccination. These receptors originate from a man aged 50 or older who received an inactivated influenza vaccine.

The sample holds a few counts of this clonotype. This sequence joins TRBV7-2 and TRBJ2-7; unclear D gene. Per germline, CDR1 SGHTA and CDR2 FQGNSA. The CDR3 has 13 amino acids. Trimming stripped 3 bases from V and 5 bases from J, with 11 bases between. The CDR3 loop is CASSLPNKNEQYF. Written as DNA, the CDR3 is TGTGCCAGCAGCTTGCCGAATAAAAACGAGCAGTACTTC.

This clonotype showed up just a few times. The chain recombines TRBV28 with TRBJ2-4; a possible D gene is TRBD2 (6 bases). Per the germline V gene, CDR1 is MDHEN and CDR2 is SYDVKM. The CDR3 spans 14 residues. Trimming pared 8 bases from V and 9 bases from J, leaving 20 bases between. In DNA, the CDR3 is TGTGCCAGCGGAGGGTCTACGGGGAGTGGCATTCAGTACTTC. Its translation is CASGGSTGSGIQYF.

The chain couples TRBV30 to TRBJ2-1, with D perhaps being TRBD1 or TRBD2 (6 bases each). The CDR3 runs 14 residues. The V and J ends lost 1 base and 3 bases respectively, with 10 bases between them. Germline CDR1 GTSNPN, CDR2 SVGIG (reference sequence). The CDR3 DNA is TGTGCCTGGAGTGCGGGGGCAGGCTACAATGAGCAGTTCTTC. Residues: CAWSAGAGYNEQFF.

The V call is TRBV7-2, the J call TRBJ2-5, with no clear D. The CDR3 runs to 14 residues. V shed 1 base and J shed 5 bases, with 11 bases lying between them. Germline CDR1 SGHTA, CDR2 FQGNSA. The CDR3 loop reads CASSLGFGWETQYF. The CDR3 region has the DNA TGTGCCAGCAGCTTAGGATTTGGATGGGAGACCCAGTACTTC.

This clonotype has only a few counts. The chain has TRBV12-3 or TRBV12-4 and TRBJ2-1, with 10 bases that match TRBD2. This CDR3 has 17 residues. Trimming cost V 5 bases and J 4 bases; bases outside gene matches: 11. The CDR3: CASSLGPGLAYYNEQFF. The CDR3 DNA follows: TGTGCCAGCAGTCTAGGCCCGGGACTAGCGTATTACAATGAGCAGTTCTTC.

CDR3 loop: CASSGQGSSELFF. The CDR3, as DNA: TGTGCCAGCAGTGGACAGGGGAGCTCGGAACTGTTTTTT. The genes are TRBV2 and TRBJ1-4; 8 positions agree with TRBD1. The V segment lost 4 bases and the J segment 12 bases; nucleotides outside the gene matches: 7. This CDR3 spans 13 amino acids. Germline CDR1 is SNHLY and CDR2 is FYNNEI.

This sequence joins TRBV5-1 and TRBJ2-1, with D unresolved. Germline V CDR1 and CDR2: SGHRS, YFSETQ. Trimming pared 0 bases from V and 9 bases from J, leaving 10 bases between. The CDR3 is made up of 13 amino acids. The CDR3 sequence is CASSLADETEQFF. The DNA for the CDR3 is TGCGCCAGCAGCTTGGCAGACGAGACTGAGCAGTTCTTC.

Only a few counts were recorded for this clonotype. The gene calls are TRBV15 and TRBJ2-3; 8 positions match TRBD1. This CDR3 spans 13 amino acids. V shed 8 bases, J shed 4 bases, and the junction held 5 bases outside the gene matches. Germline V gene lookup returns CDR1 LNHNV and CDR2 YYDKDF (reference sequence). CDR3 amino acids: CATGQGQADTQYF. The CDR3 DNA reads as TGTGCCACCGGACAGGGACAGGCAGATACGCAGTATTTT.

The CDR3 sequence: CASSSVTRKNEKLFF. The CDR3 DNA reads TGTGCCAGCAGTTCAGTGACACGGAAAAATGAAAAACTGTTTTTT. The chain links TRBV12-3 or TRBV12-4 to TRBJ1-4; D unresolved. The CDR3 is 15 residues long. Trimming took off 4 bases at V and 5 bases at J, with 14 bases between the two ends.

This clonotype rates as medium-sized. J is TRBJ2-2 and V is TRBV4-3, with D perhaps TRBD1 (5 bases). The CDR3 covers 17 residues. Trimming pared 0 bases from V and 0 bases from J, leaving 11 bases between. The germline V gene encodes CDR1 LGHNA and CDR2 YSLEER. CDR3 amino acids: CASSQDRVPPNTGELFF. The CDR3 bases are TGCGCCAGCAGCCAAGACAGGGTTCCCCCGAACACCGGGGAGCTGTTTTTT.

V gene TRBV20-1 combines with J gene TRBJ2-1; D is ambiguous. Per the germline V gene, CDR1 is DFQATT and CDR2 is SNEGSKA (reference sequence). The CDR3 spans 11 residues. V was pared by 6 bases and J by 11 bases, with 14 bases between. This CDR3 is CSAPNLAKQFF. DNA of the CDR3: TGCAGTGCGCCGAACTTAGCAAAGCAGTTCTTC.

This clonotype occurred a few times. The gene calls are TRBV6-1 and TRBJ2-3, with D possibly called TRBD1 or TRBD2 (5 bases each). V lost 8 bases to trimming and J lost 0 bases, with 12 bases between them. Per germline, CDR1 MNHNS and CDR2 SASEGT. CDR3 length: 14 residues. CDR3 coding DNA: TGTGCCAGCGGACCTTGGGGGAGCACAGATACGCAGTATTTT. Protein sequence: CASGPWGSTDTQYF.

The rearrangement links TRBV30 to TRBJ2-3; maybe TRBD2 (5 bases). V was cut by 2 bases and J by 4 bases, with 10 bases left in between. CDR3 length: 13 residues. Per germline, CDR1 GTSNPN and CDR2 SVGIG (reference sequence). The CDR3 DNA follows: TGTGCCTGGAGTCCTCTAGCTGCAGATACGCAGTATTTT. Amino acid sequence: CAWSPLAADTQYF.

This clonotype was seen more than once but under ten times. The V and J genes are TRBV5-6 and TRBJ2-1, with a weak D call TRBD2 (5 bases). The length of the CDR3 is 15 residues. The ends were cut back, 4 bases at V and 2 bases at J, with 13 bases in the middle. Germline CDR1 is SGHDT and CDR2 is YYEEEE. Here the CDR3 reads CASSLETGAYNEQFF. The DNA of the CDR3 is TGTGCCAGCAGCCTGGAAACCGGGGCCTACAATGAGCAGTTCTTC.

This clonotype has at least ten counts. This chain connects TRBV12-3 or TRBV12-4 to TRBJ2-2; 9 bases line up with TRBD2. The V segment lost 7 bases and the J segment 5 bases; nucleotides outside the gene matches: 11. The CDR3 length is 16 residues. In nucleotides, the CDR3 is TGTGCCAGCAAAAGGGCGGGACTAGCAGCGACCGGGGAGCTGTTTTTT. Translating gives CASKRAGLAATGELFF.

This clonotype was seen a handful of times. CDR3 coding DNA: TGTGCCAGCAGTAGACAGGAGAGTCATGAAAAACTGTTTTTT. It is translated as CASSRQESHEKLFF. The rearrangement links TRBV6-1 to TRBJ1-4; D perhaps matches TRBD1 (6 bases). The germline V gene encodes CDR1 MNHNS and CDR2 SASEGT. The CDR3 sequence is 14 residues long. Trimming shortened V by 5 bases and J by 6 bases, and 13 bases separated the two germline ends.

The chain uses TRBV29-1 and TRBJ1-2; 8 bases agree with TRBD1. The CDR3 extends over 14 amino acids. The junction had 13 bases not matched to a gene; V was cut back by 5 bases and J by 8 bases. Germline V gene data show CDR1 as SQVTM and CDR2 as ANQGSEA. The CDR3 bases are TGCAGCGTTCACCCCTCAAGGACAGGGAGAGGCTACACCTTC. Encoded protein: CSVHPSRTGRGYTF.

The chain uses TRBV12-3 or TRBV12-4 and TRBJ1-5; D is ambiguous. The CDR3 contains 15 residues. V lost 6 bases and J 0 bases, leaving 12 bases between the germline ends. Written as DNA, the CDR3 is TGTGCCAGCAGCCTTGACACCCTTAGCAATCAGCCCCAGCATTTT. As protein: CASSLDTLSNQPQHF.

The table lists this clonotype with many counts. The rearrangement uses TRBV27 and TRBJ2-3; tentative D call: TRBD2 (5 bases). In germline, CDR1 is MNHEY, CDR2 SMNVEV (reference sequence). Trimming stripped 6 bases from V and 4 bases from J, with 11 bases between. There are 13 residues in the CDR3. DNA of the CDR3: TGTGCCAGCAGACTCTCCGGGGCAGATACGCAGTATTTT. Translating it yields CASRLSGADTQYF.

This clonotype was counted ten times or more. This chain connects TRBV29-1 to TRBJ2-3, with D tentatively TRBD2 (5 bases). Germline loops: CDR1 SQVTM, CDR2 ANQGSEA. This CDR3 is 13 amino acids long. V was cut by 3 bases and J by 3 bases, with 10 bases left in between. The CDR3 protein is CSVDPGRTDTQYF. CDR3 DNA: TGCAGCGTTGACCCGGGAAGAACAGATACGCAGTATTTT.

This clonotype has ten or more counts. The chain employs TRBV25-1 and TRBJ2-3; the match to TRBD2 covers 8 bases. The CDR3 has 14 residues. Germline assignment: CDR1 MGHDK and CDR2 SYGVNS. The V and J ends lost 6 bases and 1 base, in that order; junction bases with no gene match: 3. The CDR3 DNA is TGTGCCAGCAGGGGAGCGGGGGGCACAGATACGCAGTATTTT. It translates to CASRGAGGTDTQYF.

This clonotype was recorded a few times. The rearrangement uses TRBV28 and TRBJ1-5, with D possibly being TRBD1 (5 bases). With 8 bases removed from V and 0 bases from J, the gap between germline ends came to 11 bases. CDR3 size: 14 residues. Per germline, CDR1 MDHEN and CDR2 SYDVKM. DNA for the CDR3: TGTGCCAGCCACCTCGGGGGTAGCAATCAGCCCCAGCATTTT. This translates into CASHLGGSNQPQHF.

Many counts were recorded for this clonotype. The CDR3 spells CSARDWRQGTGETQYF. CDR3 bases: TGCAGTGCTAGAGATTGGAGACAGGGGACGGGAGAGACCCAGTACTTC. The chain uses TRBV20-1 and TRBJ2-5, with 8 bases aligning to TRBD1. CDR1 and CDR2 (germline): DFQATT, SNEGSKA (reference sequence). Trimming cost V 0 bases and J 4 bases; bases outside gene matches: 10. This CDR3 has 16 residues.

The chain carries TRBV10-3 and TRBJ2-3, with D possibly matching TRBD2 (6 bases). V lost 5 bases to trimming and J lost 1 base, with 13 bases between them. The germline gives CDR1 ENHRY, CDR2 SYGVKD. This CDR3 contains 15 residues. CDR3: CAISSSVGGTDTQYF. CDR3 nucleotides: TGTGCCATCAGTTCTAGCGTTGGGGGCACAGATACGCAGTATTTT.